This T cell receptor (beta chain) is from a study of shared clonotypes between healthy human individuals. The CDR3 runs 18 residues. Deletions cut 4 bases from V and 0 bases from J, with 23 bases between. In germline, CDR1 is SGHDT, CDR2 YYEEEE. This clone was recorded once. Profiling relied on immunoSEQ multiplex PCR, and the TCRdb table lists in-frame clones only, not all of them. In the table there are some 690,000 clones, 90% of which are singletons. The sequenced sample consisted of memory CD8+ T cells from PBMCs. The subset here: CD45RO+ cells pooled with CCR7-negative TemRA cells. The chain has TRBV5-6 and TRBJ2-7; D is possibly TRBD2 (7 bases). The clonotype originates from a man between 18 and 29 years old in good health. Some clones in this sample may be carry-over from other donors' samples. The CDR3 sequence is CASSPKGGLGFVSYEQYF. DNA for the CDR3: TGTGCCAGCAGCCCGAAGGGGGGGCTTGGATTTGTCTCCTACGAGCAGTACTTC.